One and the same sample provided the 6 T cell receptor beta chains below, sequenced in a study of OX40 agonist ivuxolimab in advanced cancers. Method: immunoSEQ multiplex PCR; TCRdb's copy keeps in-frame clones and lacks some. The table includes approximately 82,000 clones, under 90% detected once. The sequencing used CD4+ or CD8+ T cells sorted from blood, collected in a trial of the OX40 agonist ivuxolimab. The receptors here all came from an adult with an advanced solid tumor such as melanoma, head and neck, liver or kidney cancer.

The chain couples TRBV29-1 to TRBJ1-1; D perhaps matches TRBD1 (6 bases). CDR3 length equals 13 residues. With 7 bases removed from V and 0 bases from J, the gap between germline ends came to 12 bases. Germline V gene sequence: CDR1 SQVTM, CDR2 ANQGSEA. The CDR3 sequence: CSADDRLNTEAFF. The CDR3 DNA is TGCAGCGCTGACGACAGGTTGAACACTGAAGCTTTCTTT.

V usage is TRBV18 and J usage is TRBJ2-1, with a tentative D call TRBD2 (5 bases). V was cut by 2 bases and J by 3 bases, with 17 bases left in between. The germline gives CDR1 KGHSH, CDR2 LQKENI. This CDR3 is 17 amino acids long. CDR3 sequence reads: CASSPNTLGIGYNEQFF. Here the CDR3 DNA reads TGTGCCAGCTCACCAAACACGCTCGGGATTGGCTACAATGAGCAGTTCTTC.

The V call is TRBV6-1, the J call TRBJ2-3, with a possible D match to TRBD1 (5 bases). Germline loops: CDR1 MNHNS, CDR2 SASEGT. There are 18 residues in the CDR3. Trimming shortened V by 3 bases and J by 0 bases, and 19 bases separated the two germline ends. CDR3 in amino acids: CASSERPSDSYSTDTQYF. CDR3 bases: TGTGCCAGCAGTGAGAGGCCGAGTGACAGCTACAGCACAGATACGCAGTATTTT.

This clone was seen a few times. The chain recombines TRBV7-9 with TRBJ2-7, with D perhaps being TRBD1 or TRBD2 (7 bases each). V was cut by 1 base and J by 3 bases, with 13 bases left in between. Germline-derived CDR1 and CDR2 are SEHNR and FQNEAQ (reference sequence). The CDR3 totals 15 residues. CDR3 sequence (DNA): TGTGCCAGCAGCTTAGGCCCAGGGGGGGTCTACGAGCAGTACTTC. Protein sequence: CASSLGPGGVYEQYF.

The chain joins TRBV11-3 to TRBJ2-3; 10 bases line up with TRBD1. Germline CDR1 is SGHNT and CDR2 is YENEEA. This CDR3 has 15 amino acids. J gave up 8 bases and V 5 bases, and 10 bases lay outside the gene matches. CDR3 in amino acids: CASSLGQGSHGTQYF. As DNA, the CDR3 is TGTGCCAGCAGCCTGGGACAGGGGAGCCATGGTACGCAGTATTTT. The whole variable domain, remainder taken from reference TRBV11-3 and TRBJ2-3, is EAGVVQSPRYKIIEKKQPVAFWCNPISGHNTLYWYLQNLGQGPELLIRYENEEAVDDSQLPKDRFSAERLKGVDSTLKIQPAELGDSAVYLCASSLGQGSHGTQYFGPGTRLTVL.

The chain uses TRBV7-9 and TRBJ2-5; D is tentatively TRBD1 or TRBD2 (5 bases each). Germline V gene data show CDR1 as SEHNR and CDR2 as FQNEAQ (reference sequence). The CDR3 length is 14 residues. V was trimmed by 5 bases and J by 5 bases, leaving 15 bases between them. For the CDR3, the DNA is TGTGCCAGCAGCCCACGGGACCTCTTGGAGACCCAGTACTTC. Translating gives CASSPRDLLETQYF.